This T cell receptor (beta chain) was captured in a study of T cells in narcolepsy. The V gene's germline CDR1 is LNHDA and CDR2 SQIVND (reference sequence). Unmatched junction bases numbered 9, after V lost 5 bases and J lost 1 base. This CDR3 has 16 residues. This table comes from immunoSEQ multiplex PCR, and its TCRdb copy is limited to in-frame clones, with some not included. Of some 35,000 clones in the sample, around 83% were seen once. What was sequenced was CD45RA- memory CD4+ T cells from PBMCs. The rearrangement uses TRBV19 and TRBJ2-3, with TRBD1 matching 7 bases. The clonotype comes from a human donor with narcolepsy. In DNA form, the CDR3 reads TGTGCCAGTAGTTTCCTACAGGGGTCCCGCACAGATACGCAGTATTTT. This translates into CASSFLQGSRTDTQYF.